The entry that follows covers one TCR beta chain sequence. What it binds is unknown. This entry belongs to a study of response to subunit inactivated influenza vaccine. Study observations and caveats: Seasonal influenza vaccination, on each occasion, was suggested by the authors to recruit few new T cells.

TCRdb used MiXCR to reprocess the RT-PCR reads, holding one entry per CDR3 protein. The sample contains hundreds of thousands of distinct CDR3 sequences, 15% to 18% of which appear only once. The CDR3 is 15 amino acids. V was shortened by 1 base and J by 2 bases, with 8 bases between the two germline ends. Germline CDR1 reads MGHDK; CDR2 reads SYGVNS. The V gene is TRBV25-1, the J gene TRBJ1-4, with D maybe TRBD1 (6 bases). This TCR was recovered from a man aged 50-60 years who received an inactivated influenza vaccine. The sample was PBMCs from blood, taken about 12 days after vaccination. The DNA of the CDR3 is TGTGCCAGCAGTGAATTTGGACAGACTAATGAAAAACTGTTTTTT. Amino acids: CASSEFGQTNEKLFF.